What follows are 20 T cell receptor beta chains derived from one specimen sequenced in a study of cytotoxic CD8 clonotypes in ibrutinib-treated CLL. Assay: immunoSEQ multiplex PCR; the TCRdb copy retains only in-frame clones and omits some. The sample has about 29,000 clones, roughly 76% seen once. Sample: PBMCs, taken after 36 months of ibrutinib treatment. The source of these receptors is a human donor with chronic lymphocytic leukemia.

This chain uses TRBV7-2 with TRBJ2-7; D remains unclear. CDR3 length equals 14 residues. Germline values: CDR1 SGHTA, CDR2 FQGNSA. The V gene lost 1 base and the J gene lost 0 bases, with 7 bases spanning the gap. The CDR3 sequence is CASSLEQPSYEQYF. The CDR3 DNA reads as TGTGCCAGCAGCTTAGAACAGCCCTCCTACGAGCAGTACTTC.

V and J are TRBV7-2 and TRBJ2-1; tentative D call: TRBD1 (5 bases). The CDR3 length is 18 residues. The germline V and J ends were trimmed by 5 bases and 3 bases, with 23 bases remaining between them. Germline values: CDR1 SGHTA, CDR2 FQGNSA. The CDR3 loop reads CASSPNYLSGNYYNEQFF. The CDR3 bases are TGTGCCAGCAGCCCGAATTACCTTTCAGGGAACTACTACAATGAGCAGTTCTTC.

The V and J genes are TRBV4-2 and TRBJ1-2; D ambiguous. The CDR3 loop spans 13 amino acids. Deletions cut 7 bases from V and 7 bases from J, with 16 bases between. The germline gives CDR1 LGHNA, CDR2 YNFKEQ. The CDR3 DNA is TGTGCCAGCACCGTGACCCGGAGGTCTGGCTACACCTTC. It codes for CASTVTRRSGYTF.

The gene calls are TRBV19 and TRBJ2-1, with D unresolved. This CDR3 is 13 amino acids long. V was cut by 3 bases and J by 5 bases, with 8 bases left in between. CDR1 is LNHDA, CDR2 SQIVND, per germline (reference sequence). Here the CDR3 reads CASSIVTNNEQFF. The CDR3 nucleotides read TGTGCCAGTAGTATTGTGACGAACAATGAGCAGTTCTTC.

V is TRBV5-5 and J is TRBJ1-1; D is unclear. The CDR3 is 16 residues long. The V end was cut by 1 base, the J end by 0 bases, with 13 bases between. CDR1 is SGHKS and CDR2 is YYEKEE in the germline V gene (reference sequence). The CDR3 coding sequence is TGTGCCAGCAGCTTGACCTTGACTGTTTTGAACACTGAAGCTTTCTTT. It encodes CASSLTLTVLNTEAFF.

The table lists this clone with a count of one. V is TRBV5-6 and J is TRBJ1-2; D perhaps matches TRBD1 (6 bases). Trimming removed 7 bases at V and 2 bases at J, with 9 bases between. This CDR3 contains 12 residues. Germline CDR1 is SGHDT and CDR2 is YYEEEE. The CDR3 DNA reads as TGTGCCAGCGGGCAGGGGAACTATGGCTACACCTTC. It translates to CASGQGNYGYTF.

The CDR3 region has the DNA TGTGCCAGCAGCCAGGGGAATGCAGATACGCAGTATTTT. Amino acids: CASSQGNADTQYF. This rearrangement joins TRBV5-6 to TRBJ2-3, with D tentatively TRBD1 (6 bases). V lost 4 bases and J lost 4, with 10 bases in between. The germline V gene has CDR1 SGHDT and CDR2 YYEEEE. The CDR3 is 13 residues long.

The chain has TRBV4-1 and TRBJ1-6, with 7 bases fitting TRBD1. The CDR3 extends over 17 amino acids. From germline, CDR1 is MGHRA and CDR2 YSYEKL. The trim removed 4 bases at V and 0 bases at J, leaving 6 bases unmatched. This chain's CDR3 is CASSPGQLSSYNSPLHF. The CDR3 coding sequence is TGCGCCAGCAGCCCGGGACAGTTGAGCTCCTATAATTCACCCCTCCACTTT.

V usage is TRBV4-1 and J usage is TRBJ2-5; 11 bases fit TRBD2. The CDR3 spans 17 residues. The germline V gene has CDR1 MGHRA and CDR2 YSYEKL. V was pared by 1 base and J by 2 bases, with 6 bases of the junction left unmatched. CDR3 nucleotide sequence: TGCGCCAGCAGCCAAGGGCCCAGGACTAGCGGGCAAGAGACCCAGTACTTC. Amino acids: CASSQGPRTSGQETQYF.

This chain links TRBV2 with TRBJ2-6; D is uncertain. This CDR3 is 13 amino acids long. V lost 6 bases, J lost 1 base, and 4 bases lay in between. From germline, CDR1 is SNHLY and CDR2 FYNNEI. The CDR3 loop is CASRQSGANVLTF. The CDR3, as DNA: TGTGCCAGCAGGCAGTCTGGGGCCAACGTCCTGACTTTC.

The rearrangement uses TRBV7-8 and TRBJ2-2; D is perhaps TRBD1 (6 bases). This CDR3 has 14 amino acids. V lost 2 bases, J lost 6 bases, and 10 bases lay in between. The germline V gene encodes CDR1 SGHVS and CDR2 FQNEAQ. CDR3 sequence: CASSLSGVPGELFF. CDR3 coding DNA: TGTGCCAGCAGCTTATCAGGGGTGCCCGGGGAGCTGTTTTTT.

The chain employs TRBV5-1 and TRBJ2-2, with 7 bases matching TRBD2. The ends lost 0 bases at V and 4 bases at J; junction bases unmatched: 9. The CDR3 length is 17 residues. Germline values: CDR1 SGHRS, CDR2 YFSETQ. The CDR3 loop reads CASSLASGGSGTGELFF. The CDR3 DNA reads TGCGCCAGCAGCTTGGCCTCGGGGGGTTCGGGCACCGGGGAGCTGTTTTTT.

This chain links TRBV5-1 with TRBJ2-2; the match to TRBD2 covers 10 bases. The CDR3 totals 16 residues. CDR1 and CDR2 from the germline V gene are SGHRS and YFSETQ. Trimming took 4 bases from V and 3 from J; bases not matched to a gene: 6. The CDR3 reads CASSPLSGGDTGELFF. CDR3 coding DNA: TGCGCCAGCAGCCCCCTGAGCGGGGGGGACACCGGGGAGCTGTTTTTT.

The chain has TRBV10-3 and TRBJ2-5, with D perhaps TRBD1 or TRBD2 (5 bases each). The CDR3 contains 14 residues. Trimming removed 2 bases from V and 4 bases from J, with 11 bases in between. CDR1 and CDR2 (germline): ENHRY, SYGVKD. The CDR3 nucleotides are TGTGCCATCAGTGAGCCGAGGGGCGGAGAGACCCAGTACTTC. Translation gives CAISEPRGGETQYF.

The CDR3 reads CASSIGQGLSQPQHF. The CDR3, as DNA: TGTGCCAGCTCCATCGGACAGGGTTTGAGTCAGCCCCAGCATTTT. This chain uses TRBV19 with TRBJ1-5, with TRBD1 identical over 8 bases. From germline, CDR1 is LNHDA and CDR2 SQIVND (reference sequence). Trimming at V came to 9 bases and at J to 6 bases, leaving 13 bases not matched to a gene. The CDR3 is 15 residues long.

This chain links TRBV7-6 with TRBJ1-1; 7 bases agree with TRBD1. The CDR3 has 14 amino acids. Trimming removed 4 bases from V and 1 base from J; junction bases left unmatched: 3. Germline CDR1 SGHVS, CDR2 FNYEAQ. In nucleotides, the CDR3 is TGTGCCAGCAGCTCGGGACAGCCGAACACTGAAGCTTTCTTT. Its translation is CASSSGQPNTEAFF.

This chain joins TRBV4-1 and TRBJ2-7, with D maybe TRBD1 (5 bases). The CDR3 is made up of 14 amino acids. Trimming pared 2 bases from V and 0 bases from J, leaving 8 bases between. In germline, CDR1 is MGHRA, CDR2 YSYEKL. Here the CDR3 DNA reads TGCGCCAGCAGCCAAACAGACAGCTCCTACGAGCAGTACTTC. It codes for CASSQTDSSYEQYF.

V is TRBV7-2 and J is TRBJ1-2; the D gene is possibly TRBD1 (5 bases). Trimming pared 2 bases from V and 14 bases from J, leaving 21 bases between. Per the germline V gene, CDR1 is SGHTA and CDR2 is FQGNSA. This CDR3 region has 14 residues. The CDR3 loop is CASSLPGGAPLTTF. CDR3 bases: TGTGCCAGCAGCTTACCCGGAGGGGCCCCGCTGACTACCTTC.

The rearrangement links TRBV19 to TRBJ2-5; D unresolved. There are 14 residues in the CDR3. In germline, CDR1 is LNHDA, CDR2 SQIVND (reference sequence). V lost 3 bases and J 5 bases, leaving 13 bases between the germline ends. The CDR3 DNA reads TGTGCCAGTAGTATCCCCCCTACGTGGGAGACCCAGTACTTC. Amino acids: CASSIPPTWETQYF. Variable domain in full (rest from reference TRBV19 and TRBJ2-5): DGGITQSPKYLFRKEGQNVTLSCEQNLNHDAMYWYRQDPGQGLRLIYYSQIVNDFQKGDIAEGYSVSREKKESFPLTVTSAQKNPTAFYLCASSIPPTWETQYFGPGTRLLVL.

The table lists this clone with a count of one. The CDR3 coding sequence is TGTGCCAGCAGCTTGAGATCTCTGAGGGTTGGGAATGAGCAGTTCTTC. As protein: CASSLRSLRVGNEQFF. This sequence joins TRBV5-6 and TRBJ2-1, with TRBD2 as a possible D gene (5 bases). The V end lost 1 base, the J end lost 7 bases, and 18 bases lay between the germline ends. The CDR3 loop spans 16 amino acids. Germline assignment: CDR1 SGHDT and CDR2 YYEEEE.